A single sample gave rise to the 27 T cell receptor beta chains below, sequenced in a study of T cell repertoires in cytomegalovirus infection. TCRdb redid the calling of the reads with MiXCR, one entry per CDR3 protein. The data show about 230,000 distinct CDR3 sequences, about 20% seen once. Sequencing was carried out using CD8+ T cells from PBMCs. Source of these receptors: a human donor in good health (CMV status not recorded). Some clones in this sample may be carry-over from other donors' samples.

This clonotype was picked up many times. The chain combines TRBV12-3 or TRBV12-4 with TRBJ2-1, with 9 positions matching TRBD2. With V trimmed by 2 bases and J by 7 bases, 6 bases remained unmatched. The CDR3 length is 15 residues. CDR3 coding DNA: TGTGCCAGCAGTTTAAGCGGGGGGCTGGGGAATGAGCAGTTCTTC. It codes for CASSLSGGLGNEQFF.

In regard to this clonotype: Because it lacks the conserved phenylalanine or tryptophan at the end, this CDR3 is likely a read error. The CDR3 DNA is TGTGCCAGCAGTTCGACTAGCTGGGCGCAGTACCTC. Protein product: CASSSTSWAQYL. This rearrangement joins TRBV28 to TRBJ2-7; TRBD2 agrees at 7 bases. Germline CDR1 MDHEN, CDR2 SYDVKM. The J segment lost 9 bases and the V segment lost 4 bases, leaving 6 bases of the junction unmatched. This CDR3 is built from 12 residues.

V gene TRBV28 combines with J gene TRBJ2-7, with TRBD1 matching 8 bases. V shed 6 bases, J shed 6 bases, and the junction held 13 bases outside the gene matches. The CDR3 has 15 residues. In germline, CDR1 is MDHEN, CDR2 SYDVKM. CDR3 sequence: CASSSVRTGKGEQYF. The CDR3 nucleotides read TGTGCCAGCAGCTCCGTGAGGACAGGGAAAGGCGAGCAGTACTTC.

This clonotype is judged medium-sized (0.01 to 0.1%). The chain carries TRBV7-2 and TRBJ1-5, with D unresolved. Germline-derived CDR1 and CDR2 are SGHTA and FQGNSA. The CDR3 has 14 amino acids. Trimming removed 2 bases from V and 0 bases from J, with 5 bases in between. The CDR3 DNA sequence: TGTGCCAGCAGCTTAAATCCTAGCAATCAGCCCCAGCATTTT. It yields the protein CASSLNPSNQPQHF.

This clonotype was counted between two and nine times. J is TRBJ2-1 and V is TRBV12-3 or TRBV12-4, with 12 bases aligning to TRBD2. This CDR3 spans 15 amino acids. V gave up 6 bases and J gave up 5 bases; unmatched junction bases: 5. The CDR3 here is CASRGTSGPNNEQFF. DNA of the CDR3: TGTGCCAGCAGGGGGACTAGCGGGCCTAACAATGAGCAGTTCTTC.

This clonotype was counted a few times. The V call is TRBV6-1, the J call TRBJ2-1; 10 bases map to TRBD1. Losses at the gene ends were 5 bases for V and 3 bases for J; bases not matched to a gene: 1. CDR3 length: 14 amino acids. Germline lookup yields CDR1 MNHNS and CDR2 SASEGT. The CDR3, as DNA: TGTGCCAGCAGTTGGGACAGGGGCTACAATGAGCAGTTCTTC. Protein sequence: CASSWDRGYNEQFF.

This clonotype has a count of ten or more. This chain links TRBV7-6 with TRBJ2-7, with D uncertain. Germline loops: CDR1 SGHVS, CDR2 FNYEAQ. There are 17 residues in the CDR3. V dropped 3 bases and J dropped 0 bases, with 18 bases sitting between them. The CDR3 DNA reads TGTGCCAGCAGCTTGACCCAGCAAGGGTTAAGCTCCTACGAGCAGTACTTC. Residues: CASSLTQQGLSSYEQYF.

The chain employs TRBV29-1 and TRBJ2-7; perhaps TRBD2 as D (6 bases). The CDR3 has 15 residues. Trimming left V 6 bases short and J 3 bases short, with 21 bases between. Germline CDR1 SQVTM, CDR2 ANQGSEA. CDR3 nucleotides: TGCAGCGTGTTGAGTATTAGGGGAGGCGGCTACGAGCAGTACTTC. It codes for CSVLSIRGGGYEQYF.

At least ten counts were recorded for this clonotype. The V call is TRBV5-1, the J call TRBJ1-1; D is possibly TRBD1 (6 bases). The CDR3 is 13 residues long. Between the trimmed V and J ends, which lost 4 bases and 4 bases, there was a span of 11 bases. Germline V gene data show CDR1 as SGHRS and CDR2 as YFSETQ. The CDR3 region is CASSPGTSTEAFF. The CDR3 DNA reads TGCGCCAGCAGCCCAGGGACATCCACTGAAGCTTTCTTT.

This clonotype showed up just a few times. CDR3 sequence reads: CAWSPGTLSSYNEQFF. The CDR3 region has the DNA TGTGCCTGGAGTCCCGGGACATTGAGCTCCTACAATGAGCAGTTCTTC. This chain connects TRBV30 to TRBJ2-1, with D possibly being TRBD1 (6 bases). Germline values: CDR1 GTSNPN, CDR2 SVGIG (reference sequence). V was clipped by 2 bases and J by 0 bases, with 14 bases between them. The CDR3 consists of 16 residues.

The chain is built from TRBV18 and TRBJ2-1; weak D call: TRBD1 (6 bases). This CDR3 has 15 amino acids. Trimming removed 2 bases from V and 4 bases from J, with 12 bases in between. The germline gives CDR1 KGHSH, CDR2 LQKENI. The CDR3: CASSPEGDNYNEQFF. The CDR3 DNA is TGTGCCAGCTCACCAGAAGGGGACAATTACAATGAGCAGTTCTTC.

In this sample, this clonotype turned up a few times. This sequence joins TRBV19 and TRBJ2-7, with 8 bases lining up with TRBD2. The CDR3 consists of 14 residues. CDR1 and CDR2 from the germline V gene are LNHDA and SQIVND (reference sequence). After removal of 7 bases from V and 0 bases from J, the junction contained 5 bases not matched to a gene. For the CDR3, the DNA is TGTGCCAGTACCCCGGGGGGGGTCTCCTACGAGCAGTACTTC. This sequence encodes CASTPGGVSYEQYF.

V gene TRBV12-3 or TRBV12-4 combines with J gene TRBJ2-2; D gene ambiguous. V lost 3 bases, J lost 1 base, and 6 bases lay in between. This CDR3 is 14 amino acids long. CDR3 region: CASSFRRNTGELFF. In nucleotides, the CDR3 is TGTGCCAGCAGTTTTCGACGGAACACCGGGGAGCTGTTTTTT.

This clonotype was recorded a few times. V gene TRBV25-1 combines with J gene TRBJ1-2; D is possibly TRBD1 (5 bases). The CDR3 runs to 16 residues. Germline CDR1 and CDR2: MGHDK and SYGVNS. The ends were cut back, 4 bases at V and 2 bases at J, with 17 bases in the middle. The CDR3 DNA reads TGTGCCAGCAGTGGCGACCGGGACGGAACAAACTATGGCTACACCTTC. Protein: CASSGDRDGTNYGYTF.

This clonotype was counted ten times or more. The J gene is TRBJ2-1, the V gene TRBV19; TRBD1 might be the D (5 bases). Trimming took off 6 bases at V and 8 bases at J, with 14 bases between the two ends. The CDR3 has 13 amino acids. Germline V gene data show CDR1 as LNHDA and CDR2 as SQIVND (reference sequence). Written as DNA, the CDR3 is TGTGCCAGTAGGGGCAGGGTAGGGGATGAGCAGTTCTTC. Translating it yields CASRGRVGDEQFF.

In this sample, this clonotype turned up many times. V usage is TRBV6-5 and J usage is TRBJ2-1; TRBD2 is a possible D gene (6 bases). Per the germline V gene, CDR1 is MNHEY and CDR2 is SVGAGI. The V and J ends lost 0 bases and 3 bases respectively, with 6 bases between them. The CDR3 has 14 amino acids. Here the CDR3 DNA reads TGTGCCAGCAGTTACTCAGCGGGCTACAATGAGCAGTTCTTC. Protein sequence: CASSYSAGYNEQFF.

This clonotype occurred a few times. The chain links TRBV28 to TRBJ1-5; D ambiguous. The germline gives CDR1 MDHEN, CDR2 SYDVKM. This CDR3 is 16 amino acids long. Trimming took off 4 bases at V and 0 bases at J, with 13 bases between the two ends. In nucleotides, the CDR3 is TGTGCCAGCAGTTCCCCCACCCGGGGTAGCAATCAGCCCCAGCATTTT. The encoded protein is CASSSPTRGSNQPQHF. The full variable domain, its missing parts supplied by reference TRBV28 and TRBJ1-5, is DVKVTQSSRYLVKRTGEKVFLECVQDMDHENMFWYRQDPGLGLRLIYFSYDVKMKEKGDIPEGYSVSREKKERFSLILESASTNQTSMYLCASSSPTRGSNQPQHFGDGTRLSIL.

There are a few counts of this clonotype. The gene calls are TRBV20-1 and TRBJ1-2; D gene ambiguous. The CDR3 has 13 residues. V lost 3 bases and J lost 1, with 9 bases in between. Germline CDR1 reads DFQATT; CDR2 reads SNEGSKA (reference sequence). The CDR3 DNA reads TGCAGTGCTAGTGACCCCGATAACTATGGCTACACCTTC. Amino acids: CSASDPDNYGYTF.

This clonotype was seen only a few times. V and J are TRBV18 and TRBJ2-1; TRBD1 aligns across 10 bases. V shed 6 bases, J shed 6 bases, and the junction held 2 bases outside the gene matches. From germline, CDR1 is KGHSH and CDR2 LQKENI. This CDR3 is 13 amino acids long. The DNA of the CDR3 is TGTGCCAGCTCTTGGACAGGGGGCAATGAGCAGTTCTTC. It translates to CASSWTGGNEQFF.

This clonotype was picked up many times. The V and J genes are TRBV11-2 and TRBJ1-2; possible D gene TRBD1, 5 bases. V was clipped by 5 bases and J by 1 base, with 8 bases between them. The CDR3 runs to 13 residues. CDR1 and CDR2 (germline): SGHAT, FQNNGV. CDR3 region: CASSPTVNYGYTF. CDR3 DNA sequence: TGTGCCAGCAGCCCGACAGTTAACTATGGCTACACCTTC.

The chain recombines TRBV28 with TRBJ2-7, with 10 bases lining up with TRBD1. Germline V CDR1 and CDR2: MDHEN, SYDVKM. The CDR3 is 13 amino acids. J lost 6 bases, V lost 6 bases, and 5 bases had no gene match. CDR3: CASRATGGFEQYF. CDR3 bases: TGTGCCAGCAGGGCGACAGGGGGCTTCGAGCAGTACTTC.

This clonotype came up many times. The chain uses TRBV7-9 and TRBJ1-1; D uncertain. V was pared by 4 bases and J by 6 bases, with 18 bases between. Germline V gene lookup returns CDR1 SEHNR and CDR2 FQNEAQ (reference sequence). This CDR3 comprises 15 residues. The CDR3 region is CASSSGEAYLSEAFF. For the CDR3, the DNA is TGTGCCAGCAGCTCGGGCGAAGCTTATTTGTCTGAAGCTTTCTTT.

The gene calls are TRBV28 and TRBJ1-3; 9 nucleotides agree with TRBD1. The V and J ends lost 7 bases and 7 bases, in that order; junction bases with no gene match: 8. The germline CDR1 and CDR2 sequences are MDHEN and SYDVKM. This CDR3 is built from 14 residues. CDR3 bases: TGTGCCAGCACCCTCACAGGGGGCGCGAACACCATATATTTT. Its protein product is CASTLTGGANTIYF.

For this clonotype: The conserved phenylalanine or tryptophan normally closing the CDR3 is absent here, so this likely arose from a read error. This chain uses TRBV4-1 with TRBJ2-7; the D gene is possibly TRBD1 (5 bases). CDR1 is MGHRA, CDR2 YSYEKL, per germline. Trimming took off 0 bases at V and 0 bases at J, with 12 bases between the two ends. The CDR3 totals 16 residues. For the CDR3, the DNA is TGCGCCAGCAGCCAAGAACATAGGACAAGCTCCTACGAGCAGTACTAC. This translates into CASSQEHRTSSYEQYY.

The sample holds a few counts of this clonotype. V usage is TRBV11-3 and J usage is TRBJ2-1, with 8 positions matching TRBD2. The CDR3 consists of 12 residues. The trim removed 5 bases at V and 7 bases at J, leaving 1 base unmatched. Germline assignment: CDR1 SGHNT and CDR2 YENEEA. CDR3 protein: CASSGLANEQFF. For the CDR3, the DNA is TGTGCCAGCAGCGGACTAGCAAATGAGCAGTTCTTC.

This clonotype came up many times. The rearrangement links TRBV7-2 to TRBJ2-2, with 8 bases lining up with TRBD1. V dropped 5 bases and J dropped 6; count of bases not matched to a gene: 8. CDR3 length equals 15 residues. Germline-derived CDR1 and CDR2 are SGHTA and FQGNSA. DNA of the CDR3: TGTGCCAGCAGCACAACAGGGGGGATCGCCGGGGAGCTGTTTTTT. It translates to CASSTTGGIAGELFF.

This rearrangement joins TRBV5-5 to TRBJ2-2, with TRBD2 identical over 7 bases. The ends lost 2 bases at V and 4 bases at J; junction bases unmatched: 5. The CDR3 is 15 amino acids. CDR1 and CDR2 (germline): SGHKS, YYEKEE (reference sequence). CDR3 residues: CASSFLGGITGELFF. CDR3 in DNA: TGTGCCAGCAGCTTTTTGGGGGGGATCACCGGGGAGCTGTTTTTT.